This is a list of T cell receptor beta chains from one sample in a study of radiation and T cells in renal cell carcinoma. Clones were read by immunoSEQ multiplex PCR, and TCRdb kept only the in-frame ones, dropping some. The sample holds some 75,000 clones; about 81% are singletons and the top ten take around 5.5%. Sequencing was performed on blood, taken from a patient whose treatment included radiotherapy and nephrectomy. These TCRs come from a man between 60 and 70 years old with renal cell carcinoma. CDR3s leave out the opening cysteine and the closing phenylalanine or tryptophan.

length | V | CDR3
13 | TRBV6-5 | ASRPTSGSYNEQF
16 | TRBV18 | ASSPLAGGPLSTDTQY
12 | TRBV11-2 | ASSTPEFVDEQY
14 | TRBV7-9 | ASSPSFGLDQETQY
13 | TRBV6-1 | ASSEDSHPASSQY
16 | TRBV7-6 | ASSLDRGGAPGANVLT
13 | TRBV6-4 | ASSTSASSYNEQF
14 | TRBV5-1 | ASSLAGQGPTDTQY
12 | TRBV6-4 | ASSDSTGTGELF
15 | TRBV5-1 | ASSLKLQGAEVEKLF
9 | TRBV6-4 | ASRRDRGLY
12 | TRBV9 | ASSGVGQDTEQY
10 | TRBV18 | ASSPGQGEQY
12 | TRBV19 | ASSAGPFSGELF
9 | TRBV6-5 | ASGPGYEQY
13 | TRBV27 | ASSFRGSQGNTIY
12 | TRBV5-4 | ASSLGLAWNEQF
12 | TRBV7-6 | ASSLAPAGNEQF
17 | TRBV28 | ASSSIEPIFSNMNTEAF
16 | TRBV5-1 | ASSLMPPQPGDPREAF
17 | TRBV4-3 | ASSQAGLATILDTGELF
12 | TRBV7-2 | ASSLGAANQPQH
14 | TRBV4-2 | ASSQGSGGDYNEQF
15 | TRBV28 | ASSIYFDRAGANVLT
13 | TRBV5-5 | ASSFGTGISYEQY
13 | TRBV2 | ATEGKLAGGSEQF
13 | TRBV19 | ASSIDPGIGETQY
14 | TRBV27 | ASRRLAGGSTDTQY
11 | TRBV4-1 | ASSLNSNQPQH
10 | TRBV18 | ASSPDATEAF
11 | TRBV2 | ASLRDMGYEQY
12 | TRBV7-8 | ASSLRDTGNTIY
11 | TRBV10-3 | AIRTSGRNEQY
11 | TRBV9 | ASGSGSTDTQY
14 | TRBV5-1 | ASSLVGPGRDEKLF
14 | TRBV10-3 | AISEIKGLPYNEQF
12 | TRBV30 | AWIGQDTYPEAF
13 | TRBV6-5 | ASSYRDRRGQPQH
16 | TRBV5-1 | ASSLVTGIAGQAYEQY
11 | TRBV6-8 | ASSGLRAGELF
13 | TRBV27 | ASSFRRRGPDTQY
11 | TRBV5-6 | ASSLGPYNEQF
12 | TRBV6-1 | ASRAPGLSDTQY
11 | TRBV5-1 | ASSSAGGTEAF
12 | TRBV7-2 | ASSLAAGANVLT
13 | TRBV4-1 | ASSLFGAGGTEAF
13 | TRBV19 | ASSPTSGSYNEQF
15 | TRBV10-2 | ASSGASGRVGQETQY